Below are 9 T cell receptor beta chains sequenced from a single sample in a study of T cell responses to AZD1222 COVID-19 vaccine. Only in-frame clones appear in the TCRdb table, and some are missing; sequencing was by immunoSEQ multiplex PCR. This table holds some 110,000 clones, about 92% found once. The sequences come from peripheral blood, collected on day 0 of AZD1222 vaccination. Receptors were obtained from an adult in good health.

The genes are TRBV19 and TRBJ2-1; TRBD2 matches at 11 bases. CDR1 is LNHDA, CDR2 SQIVND, per germline (reference sequence). The CDR3 loop spans 15 amino acids. Trimming cost V 3 bases and J 9 bases; bases outside gene matches: 7. Written as DNA, the CDR3 is TGTGCCAGTAGTATCATGCTAGCGGGAGGATTTGAGCAGTTCTTC. The encoded protein is CASSIMLAGGFEQFF.

V usage is TRBV19 and J usage is TRBJ1-5; unclear D gene. CDR1 LNHDA and CDR2 SQIVND come from the germline V gene (reference sequence). The V end was cut by 5 bases, the J end by 5 bases, with 10 bases between. This CDR3 is 13 amino acids long. CDR3 sequence (DNA): TGTGCCAGTAGTCCACGACGGGATCAGCCCCAGCATTTT. Translated: CASSPRRDQPQHF.

The chain is built from TRBV15 and TRBJ2-3, with D maybe TRBD1 (6 bases). This CDR3 has 16 amino acids. The germline gives CDR1 LNHNV, CDR2 YYDKDF (reference sequence). V lost 1 base, J lost 5 bases, and 16 bases lay in between. DNA of the CDR3: TGTGCCACCAGCAGAGGGGGGCGCCAGGGGTTAGATACGCAGTATTTT. The encoded protein is CATSRGGRQGLDTQYF.

DNA for the CDR3: TGTGCCAGCAGCCTCGATCGTTTGTACGAGCAGTACTTC. It specifies CASSLDRLYEQYF. The chain carries TRBV28 and TRBJ2-7; D remains unclear. CDR1 is MDHEN, CDR2 SYDVKM, per germline. Trimming took off 6 bases at V and 4 bases at J, with 13 bases between the two ends. The CDR3 runs to 13 residues.

The chain's CDR3 is CASSLTGTGFISPLHF. CDR3 bases: TGTGCCAGCAGTTTAACCGGGACAGGGTTTATTTCACCCCTCCACTTT. The chain is built from TRBV6-5 and TRBJ1-6, with TRBD1 matching 9 bases. Germline-derived CDR1 and CDR2 are MNHEY and SVGAGI. This CDR3 contains 16 residues. With 4 bases clipped from V and 9 bases from J, the junction kept 10 bases outside the gene matches.

The chain uses TRBV29-1 and TRBJ2-4, with D possibly being TRBD1 (6 bases). Germline V gives CDR1 SQVTM, CDR2 ANQGSEA. CDR3 length: 13 residues. V gave up 5 bases and J gave up 1 base, with 9 bases separating them. DNA for the CDR3: TGCAGCGTTACCCAGGGGGCCAAAAACATTCAGTACTTC. This translates into CSVTQGAKNIQYF.

The rearrangement uses TRBV7-9 and TRBJ1-3; D is ambiguous. This CDR3 contains 16 residues. V lost 2 bases to trimming and J lost 2 bases, with 13 bases between them. CDR1 is SEHNR and CDR2 is FQNEAQ in the germline V gene (reference sequence). CDR3 sequence reads: CASSLIRVLPGNTIYF. Written as DNA, the CDR3 is TGTGCCAGCAGCTTAATCCGGGTTCTTCCTGGAAACACCATATATTTT.

V and J are TRBV28 and TRBJ1-2; TRBD1 is a possible D gene (5 bases). CDR1 is MDHEN and CDR2 is SYDVKM in the germline V gene. This CDR3 has 15 residues. Trimming removed 0 bases from V and 4 bases from J, with 12 bases in between. The CDR3 sequence: CASSLWSGRGYGYTF. The CDR3 nucleotides are TGTGCCAGCAGTTTATGGTCAGGGAGGGGCTATGGCTACACCTTC.

This sequence joins TRBV5-1 and TRBJ1-2; TRBD1 matches at 7 bases. The CDR3 is made up of 13 amino acids. Germline CDR1 is SGHRS and CDR2 is YFSETQ. Trimming at V came to 3 bases and at J to 3 bases, leaving 2 bases not matched to a gene. CDR3 DNA sequence: TGCGCCAGCAGCTCGACAGGGTACTATGGCTACACCTTC. This sequence encodes CASSSTGYYGYTF. Combining the CDR3 with reference TRBV5-1 and TRBJ1-2 gives the whole variable domain KAGVTQTPRYLIKTRGQQVTLSCSPISGHRSVSWYQQTPGQGLQFLFEYFSETQRNKGNFPGRFSGRQFSNSRSEMNVSTLELGDSALYLCASSSTGYYGYTFGSGTRLTVV.